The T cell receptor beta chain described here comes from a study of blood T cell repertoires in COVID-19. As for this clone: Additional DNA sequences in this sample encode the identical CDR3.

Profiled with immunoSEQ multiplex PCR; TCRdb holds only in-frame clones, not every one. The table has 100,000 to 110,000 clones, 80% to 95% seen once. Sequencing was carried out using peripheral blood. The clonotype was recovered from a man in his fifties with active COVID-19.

CDR3 region: CASSLGGRGSYEQYF. CDR3 nucleotide sequence: TGTGCCAGCAGCTTGGGGGGCAGGGGGTCCTACGAGCAGTACTTC. This rearrangement joins TRBV5-4 to TRBJ2-7, with 7 nucleotides matching TRBD1. CDR1 is SGHNT and CDR2 is YYREEE in the germline V gene (reference sequence). CDR3 length equals 15 residues. The V segment lost 0 bases and the J segment 1 base; nucleotides outside the gene matches: 4.